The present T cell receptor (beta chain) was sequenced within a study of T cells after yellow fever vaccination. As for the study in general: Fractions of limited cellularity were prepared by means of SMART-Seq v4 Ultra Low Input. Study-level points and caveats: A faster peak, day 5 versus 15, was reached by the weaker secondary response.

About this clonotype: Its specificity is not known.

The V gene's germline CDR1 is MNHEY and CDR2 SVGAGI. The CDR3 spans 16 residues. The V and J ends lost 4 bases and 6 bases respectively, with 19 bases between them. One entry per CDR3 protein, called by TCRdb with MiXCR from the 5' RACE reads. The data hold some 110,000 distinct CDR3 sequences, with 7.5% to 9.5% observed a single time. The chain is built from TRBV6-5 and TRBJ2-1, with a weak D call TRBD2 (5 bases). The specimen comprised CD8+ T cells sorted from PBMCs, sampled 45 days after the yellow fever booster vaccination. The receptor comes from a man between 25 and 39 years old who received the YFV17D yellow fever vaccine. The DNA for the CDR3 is TGTGCCAGCAGTTCCAAACCCACAGAGGGATTCAATGAGCAGTTCTTC. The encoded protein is CASSSKPTEGFNEQFF.